The 15 T cell receptor beta chains given below trace back to one sample, sequenced in a study of regulatory T cells in long-lasting Graves disease. Described time point: newly diagnosed GD, antithyroid drugs for less than 3 months. PBMC-extracted RNA yielded the TCR library. Library construction for TCR beta used iRepertoire HTBI primers and Arm-PCR of CDR3 regions. One entry per CDR3 protein, called by TCRdb with MiXCR from the multiplex PCR reads. The sample comprises 550,000 to 650,000 distinct CDR3 sequences, around 16% of which are singletons, and more than 10% rests with the top ten. A further study also used this sample, focusing on T cells in Graves' hyperthyroidism and ophthalmopathy.

Sequencing was performed on peripheral blood mononuclear cells (PBMCs), taken at new diagnosis, from a patient treated with antithyroid drugs. The origin of the receptors is a man aged 18 to 30 with Graves disease.

This clonotype was counted many times. The chain joins TRBV7-2 to TRBJ1-5; D is possibly TRBD1 (5 bases). Between the trimmed V and J ends, which lost 2 bases and 4 bases, there was a span of 12 bases. CDR3 size: 15 residues. Germline CDR1 SGHTA, CDR2 FQGNSA. The CDR3 loop is CASSLSTGGNQPQHF. DNA for the CDR3: TGTGCCAGCAGCTTATCGACCGGGGGAAATCAGCCCCAGCATTTT.

V and J are TRBV7-6 and TRBJ2-7; TRBD1 agrees at 7 bases. After removal of 5 bases from V and 2 bases from J, the junction contained 12 bases not matched to a gene. The CDR3 runs to 16 residues. From germline, CDR1 is SGHVS and CDR2 FNYEAQ. CDR3 DNA sequence: TGTGCCAGCAGCCCCCGGGACAGAGTTCCTCCCTACGAGCAGTACTTC. As protein: CASSPRDRVPPYEQYF. Looking up the rest from reference TRBV7-6 and TRBJ2-7 gives the full variable domain: GAGVSQSPRYKVTKRGQDVALRCDPISGHVSLYWYRQALGQGPEFLTYFNYEAQQDKSGLPNDRFSAERPEGSISTLTIQRTEQRDSAMYRCASSPRDRVPPYEQYFGPGTRLTVT.

To note about this clonotype: A much bigger clone sits one base away, suggesting this may be a read error. For the CDR3, the DNA is TGTGCCAGCAGTTTATCTGAGGAGGCCAAAAACATTCAGTACTTC. This sequence encodes CASSLSEEAKNIQYF. The chain uses TRBV27 and TRBJ2-4, with D unresolved. Germline-derived CDR1 and CDR2 are MNHEY and SMNVEV (reference sequence). Trimming pared 0 bases from V and 1 base from J, leaving 7 bases between. This CDR3 is 15 amino acids long.

This clonotype was detected many times. The rearrangement links TRBV11-3 to TRBJ2-5; D not resolved. Germline V gene data show CDR1 as SGHNT and CDR2 as YENEEA. V dropped 6 bases and J dropped 2 bases, with 13 bases sitting between them. The CDR3 loop spans 14 amino acids. CDR3 region: CASSKRPDQETQYF. Here the CDR3 DNA reads TGTGCCAGCAGTAAGAGGCCGGATCAAGAGACCCAGTACTTC.

As for this clonotype: Since the CDR3 does not end with the conserved phenylalanine or tryptophan, this likely comes from a read error. The V and J genes are TRBV5-1 and TRBJ1-3; D not certain. CDR1 and CDR2 (germline): SGHRS, YFSETQ. CDR3 length equals 16 residues. The germline V and J ends were trimmed by 4 bases and 0 bases, with 14 bases remaining between them. The CDR3 bases are TGCGCCAGCAGCCCCGGCGGGGATACCTCTGGAAACACCATATATTCT. Its translation is CASSPGGDTSGNTIYS.

There are many counts of this clonotype. The J gene is TRBJ2-1, the V gene TRBV18; TRBD2 matches at 9 bases. Unmatched junction bases numbered 5, after V lost 4 bases and J lost 4 bases. The CDR3 runs to 15 residues. The germline V gene encodes CDR1 KGHSH and CDR2 LQKENI. The CDR3 DNA reads TGTGCCAGCTCACGAAGGACTAGCGCGTACAATGAGCAGTTCTTC. It codes for CASSRRTSAYNEQFF. Complete variable domain (other parts from reference TRBV18 and TRBJ2-1): NAGVMQNPRHLVRRRGQEARLRCSPMKGHSHVYWYRQLPEEGLKFMVYLQKENIIDESGMPKERFSAEFPKEGPSILRIQQVVRGDSAAYFCASSRRTSAYNEQFFGPGTRLTVL.

The chain's CDR3 is CASSSTPNYGYTF. For the CDR3, the DNA is TGTGCCAGCAGTTCGACACCTAACTATGGCTACACCTTC. This chain links TRBV12-3 or TRBV12-4 with TRBJ1-2; the D is unclear. V lost 4 bases and J 0 bases, leaving 6 bases between the germline ends. The CDR3 covers 13 residues.

This clonotype was picked up a small number of times. The chain links TRBV4-1 to TRBJ2-7; no clear D. The CDR3 extends over 16 amino acids. CDR1 is MGHRA and CDR2 is YSYEKL in the germline V gene. Trimming left V 0 bases short and J 7 bases short, with 19 bases between. The CDR3 coding sequence is TGCGCCAGCAGCCAAGAAGGTTACAGAGTTGCCGGAGAGCAGTACTTC. It translates to CASSQEGYRVAGEQYF.

Only a few counts were recorded for this clonotype. The chain recombines TRBV19 with TRBJ2-3; possibly TRBD1 or TRBD2 for D (5 bases each). CDR1 is LNHDA and CDR2 is SQIVND in the germline V gene (reference sequence). V gave up 4 bases and J gave up 4 bases, with 12 bases separating them. The CDR3 spans 14 residues. The CDR3 reads CASSNLGVADTQYF. For the CDR3, the DNA is TGTGCCAGTAGTAATTTGGGGGTCGCAGATACGCAGTATTTT. Using reference TRBV19 and TRBJ2-3 for the parts outside the CDR3, the full variable domain is DGGITQSPKYLFRKEGQNVTLSCEQNLNHDAMYWYRQDPGQGLRLIYYSQIVNDFQKGDIAEGYSVSREKKESFPLTVTSAQKNPTAFYLCASSNLGVADTQYFGPGTRLTVL.

This clonotype was counted at least ten times. As DNA, the CDR3 is TGTGCCAGCAGCCTCTCCTTTGGGGCTAGCGGGAGGGGTTCGGAGACCCAGTACTTC. It is translated as CASSLSFGASGRGSETQYF. The chain carries TRBV12-3 or TRBV12-4 and TRBJ2-5, with TRBD2 identical over 12 bases. CDR3 size: 19 residues. Trimming cost V 6 bases and J 5 bases; bases outside gene matches: 19.

This clonotype was detected ten times or more. The J gene is TRBJ1-2, the V gene TRBV15; 7 nucleotides line up with TRBD1. The germline CDR1 and CDR2 sequences are LNHNV and YYDKDF (reference sequence). V gave up 2 bases and J gave up 8 bases; unmatched junction bases: 14. The CDR3 extends over 16 amino acids. CDR3: CATSRRTGSLFEGYTF. Here the CDR3 DNA reads TGTGCCACCAGCAGACGGACAGGCAGCCTCTTCGAAGGCTACACCTTC.

This clonotype came up many times. The genes are TRBV7-6 and TRBJ1-4, with unresolved D. Trimming removed 0 bases at V and 4 bases at J, with 6 bases between. Germline V gives CDR1 SGHVS, CDR2 FNYEAQ. The CDR3 totals 14 residues. The CDR3 DNA is TGTGCCAGCAGCTTAGCAGGGAATAATGAAAAACTGTTTTTT. Translated, it gives CASSLAGNNEKLFF.

The J gene is TRBJ2-1, the V gene TRBV7-2; D possibly corresponds to TRBD2 (6 bases). The ends were cut back, 4 bases at V and 9 bases at J, with 16 bases in the middle. The CDR3 has 14 amino acids. The germline V gene encodes CDR1 SGHTA and CDR2 FQGNSA. CDR3 loop: CASSSGGTGSEQFF. The CDR3 DNA reads as TGTGCCAGCAGCTCTGGCGGGACGGGGAGTGAGCAGTTCTTC.

This clonotype came up many times. The chain employs TRBV6-2 or TRBV6-3 and TRBJ2-7, with TRBD1 identical over 10 bases. V lost 6 bases to trimming and J lost 3 bases; unmatched junction nucleotides: 17. This CDR3 comprises 18 residues. Germline CDR1 and CDR2: MNHEY and SVGEGT. The CDR3 reads CASSLGRLTGTGDYEQYF. CDR3 sequence (DNA): TGTGCCAGCAGCCTAGGACGCCTGACCGGGACAGGGGACTACGAGCAGTACTTC.

This clonotype was found many times. The rearrangement joins TRBV2 to TRBJ1-5; TRBD1 is a possible D gene (6 bases). CDR3 length equals 16 residues. The germline V gene has CDR1 SNHLY and CDR2 FYNNEI. V gave up 6 bases and J gave up 0 bases, with 15 bases separating them. Written as DNA, the CDR3 is TGTGCCAGCAGCGTACAGGGAAGACCTAGCAATCAGCCCCAGCATTTT. Translating it yields CASSVQGRPSNQPQHF.